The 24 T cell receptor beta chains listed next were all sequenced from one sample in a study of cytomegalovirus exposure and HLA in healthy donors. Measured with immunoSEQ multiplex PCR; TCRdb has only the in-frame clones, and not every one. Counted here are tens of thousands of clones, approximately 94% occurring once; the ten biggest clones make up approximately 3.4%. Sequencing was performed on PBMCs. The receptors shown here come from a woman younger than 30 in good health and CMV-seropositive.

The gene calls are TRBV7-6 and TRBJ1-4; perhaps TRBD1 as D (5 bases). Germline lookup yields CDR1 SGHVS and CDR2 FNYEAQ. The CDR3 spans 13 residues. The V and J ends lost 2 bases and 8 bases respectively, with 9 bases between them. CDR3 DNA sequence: TGTGCCAGCAGCTTATTCCGGGGGGAAAAACTGTTTTTT. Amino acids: CASSLFRGEKLFF. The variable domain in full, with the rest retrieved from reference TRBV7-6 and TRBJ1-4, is GAGVSQSPRYKVTKRGQDVALRCDPISGHVSLYWYRQALGQGPEFLTYFNYEAQQDKSGLPNDRFSAERPEGSISTLTIQRTEQRDSAMYRCASSLFRGEKLFFGSGTQLSVL.

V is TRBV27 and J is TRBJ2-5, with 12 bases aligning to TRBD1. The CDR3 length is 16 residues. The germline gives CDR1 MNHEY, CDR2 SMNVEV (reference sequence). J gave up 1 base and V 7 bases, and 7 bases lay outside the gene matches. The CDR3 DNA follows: TGTGCCAGCACCAAAGGGACAGGGGGCCCCCAAGAGACCCAGTACTTC. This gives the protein CASTKGTGGPQETQYF.

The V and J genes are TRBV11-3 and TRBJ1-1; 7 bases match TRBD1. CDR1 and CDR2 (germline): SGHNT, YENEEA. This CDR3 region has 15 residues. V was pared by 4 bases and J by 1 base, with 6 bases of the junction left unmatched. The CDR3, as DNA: TGTGCCAGCAGCTCGACCTGGACAGGGAACACTGAAGCTTTCTTT. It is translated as CASSSTWTGNTEAFF.

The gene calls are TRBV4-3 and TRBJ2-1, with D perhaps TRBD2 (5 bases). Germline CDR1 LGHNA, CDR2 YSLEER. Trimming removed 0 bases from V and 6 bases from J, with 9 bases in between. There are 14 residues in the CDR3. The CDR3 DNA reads TGCGCCAGCAGCCAAGAAGTGGAGGTCAATGAGCAGTTCTTC. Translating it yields CASSQEVEVNEQFF.

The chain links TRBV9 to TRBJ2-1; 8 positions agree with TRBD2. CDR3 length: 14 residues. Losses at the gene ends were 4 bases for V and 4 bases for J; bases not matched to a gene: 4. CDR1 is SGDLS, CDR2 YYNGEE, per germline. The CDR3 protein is CASSPRLAYNEQFF. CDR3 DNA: TGTGCCAGCAGCCCACGACTAGCGTACAATGAGCAGTTCTTC.

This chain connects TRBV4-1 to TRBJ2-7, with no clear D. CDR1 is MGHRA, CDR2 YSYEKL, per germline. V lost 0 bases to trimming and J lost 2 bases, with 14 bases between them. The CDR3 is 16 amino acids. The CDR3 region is CASSQDLQTLTYEQYF. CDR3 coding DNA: TGCGCCAGCAGCCAAGATCTACAGACCTTGACCTACGAGCAGTACTTC.

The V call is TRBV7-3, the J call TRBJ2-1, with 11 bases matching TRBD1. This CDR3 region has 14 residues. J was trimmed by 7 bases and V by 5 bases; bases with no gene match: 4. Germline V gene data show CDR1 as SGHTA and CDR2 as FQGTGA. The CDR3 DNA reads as TGTGCCAGCAGCCATGGACAGGGGGCAAATGAGCAGTTCTTC. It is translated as CASSHGQGANEQFF.

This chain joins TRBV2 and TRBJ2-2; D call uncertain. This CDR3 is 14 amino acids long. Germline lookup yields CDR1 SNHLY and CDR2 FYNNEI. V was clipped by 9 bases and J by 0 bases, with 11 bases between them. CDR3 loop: CASTERTNTGELFF. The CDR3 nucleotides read TGTGCCAGTACCGAGCGTACGAACACCGGGGAGCTGTTTTTT.

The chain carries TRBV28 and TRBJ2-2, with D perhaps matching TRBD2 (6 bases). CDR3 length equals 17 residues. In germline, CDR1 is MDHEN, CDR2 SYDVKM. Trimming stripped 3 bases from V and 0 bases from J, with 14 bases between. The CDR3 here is CASSFSVSGSNTGELFF. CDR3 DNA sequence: TGTGCCAGCAGTTTTAGCGTTAGCGGATCGAACACCGGGGAGCTGTTTTTT. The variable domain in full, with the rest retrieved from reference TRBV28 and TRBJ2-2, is DVKVTQSSRYLVKRTGEKVFLECVQDMDHENMFWYRQDPGLGLRLIYFSYDVKMKEKGDIPEGYSVSREKKERFSLILESASTNQTSMYLCASSFSVSGSNTGELFFGEGSRLTVL.

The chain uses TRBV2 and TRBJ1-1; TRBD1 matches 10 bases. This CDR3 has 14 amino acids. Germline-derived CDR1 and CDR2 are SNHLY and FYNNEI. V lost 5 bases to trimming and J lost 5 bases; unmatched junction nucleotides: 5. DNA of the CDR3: TGTGCCAGCAGTCGTCGGACAGGGGGAACTGAAGCTTTCTTT. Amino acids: CASSRRTGGTEAFF.

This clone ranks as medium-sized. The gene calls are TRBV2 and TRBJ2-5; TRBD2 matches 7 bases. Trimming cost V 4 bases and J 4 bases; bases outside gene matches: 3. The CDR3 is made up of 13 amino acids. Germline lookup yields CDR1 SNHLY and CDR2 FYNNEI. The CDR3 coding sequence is TGTGCCAGCAGTGGAGTAGCGGGAGAGACCCAGTACTTC. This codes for CASSGVAGETQYF.

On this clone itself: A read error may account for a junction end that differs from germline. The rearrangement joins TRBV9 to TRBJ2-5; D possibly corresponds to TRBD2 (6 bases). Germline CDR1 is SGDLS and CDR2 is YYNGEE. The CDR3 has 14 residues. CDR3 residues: CASSVGDSKEIQYF. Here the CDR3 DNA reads TGTGCCAGCAGCGTAGGGGACTCGAAAGAGATCCAGTACTTC. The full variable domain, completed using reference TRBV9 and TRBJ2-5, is DSGVTQTPKHLITATGQRVTLRCSPRSGDLSVYWYQQSLDQGLQFLIQYYNGEERAKGNILERFSAQQFPDLHSELNLSSLELGDSALYFCASSVGDSKEIQYFGPGTRLLVL.

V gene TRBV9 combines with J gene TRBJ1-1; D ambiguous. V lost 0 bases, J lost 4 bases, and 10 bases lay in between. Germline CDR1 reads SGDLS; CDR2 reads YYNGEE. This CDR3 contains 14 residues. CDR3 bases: TGTGCCAGCAGCGTAGGTCCCCCCGGCACTGAAGCTTTCTTT. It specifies CASSVGPPGTEAFF.

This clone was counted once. The CDR3 region is CASSDRGRQYF. The CDR3 region has the DNA TGTGCCAGCTCGGATAGGGGGCGGCAGTACTTC. The rearrangement joins TRBV18 to TRBJ2-7; 7 bases are a match to TRBD1. Germline loops: CDR1 KGHSH, CDR2 LQKENI. This CDR3 comprises 11 residues. The V and J ends lost 6 bases and 9 bases, in that order; junction bases with no gene match: 5.

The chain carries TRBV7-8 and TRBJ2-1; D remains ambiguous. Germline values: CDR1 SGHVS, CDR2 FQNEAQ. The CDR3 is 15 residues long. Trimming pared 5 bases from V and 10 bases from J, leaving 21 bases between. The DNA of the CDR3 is TGTGCCAGCAGCCCCTACTCCAACCAGCGTCAGGAGCAGTTCTTC. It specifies CASSPYSNQRQEQFF.

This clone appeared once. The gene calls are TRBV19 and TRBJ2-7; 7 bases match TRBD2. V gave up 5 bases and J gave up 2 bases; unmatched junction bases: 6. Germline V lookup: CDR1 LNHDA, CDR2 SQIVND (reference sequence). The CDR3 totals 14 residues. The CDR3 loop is CASSVGTTPYEQYF. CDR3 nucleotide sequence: TGTGCCAGTAGTGTTGGGACTACCCCCTACGAGCAGTACTTC.

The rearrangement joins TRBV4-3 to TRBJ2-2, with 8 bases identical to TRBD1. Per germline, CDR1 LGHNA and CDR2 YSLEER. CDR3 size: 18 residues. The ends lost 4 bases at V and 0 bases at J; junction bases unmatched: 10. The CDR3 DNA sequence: TGCGCCAGCAGCCCGATTACAGGGGGGACCCCGAACACCGGGGAGCTGTTTTTT. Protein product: CASSPITGGTPNTGELFF.

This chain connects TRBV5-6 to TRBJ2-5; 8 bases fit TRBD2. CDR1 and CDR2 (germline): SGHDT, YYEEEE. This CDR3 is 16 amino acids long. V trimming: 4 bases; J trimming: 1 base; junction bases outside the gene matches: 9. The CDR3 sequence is CASSPPGLEIQETQYF. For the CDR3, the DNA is TGTGCCAGCAGCCCACCGGGACTAGAGATCCAAGAGACCCAGTACTTC.

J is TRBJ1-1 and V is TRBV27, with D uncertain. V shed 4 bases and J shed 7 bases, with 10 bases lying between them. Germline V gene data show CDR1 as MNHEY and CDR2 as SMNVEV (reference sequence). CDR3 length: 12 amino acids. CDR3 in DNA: TGTGCCAGCAGTTCTCCTGGCCGTGAAGCTTTCTTT. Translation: CASSSPGREAFF.

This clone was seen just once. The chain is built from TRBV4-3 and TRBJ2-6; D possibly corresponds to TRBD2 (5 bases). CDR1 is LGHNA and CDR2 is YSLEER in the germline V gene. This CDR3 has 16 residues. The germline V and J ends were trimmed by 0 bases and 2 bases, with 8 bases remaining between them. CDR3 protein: CASSQEGVTGANVLTF. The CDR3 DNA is TGCGCCAGCAGCCAAGAGGGAGTTACTGGGGCCAACGTCCTGACTTTC.

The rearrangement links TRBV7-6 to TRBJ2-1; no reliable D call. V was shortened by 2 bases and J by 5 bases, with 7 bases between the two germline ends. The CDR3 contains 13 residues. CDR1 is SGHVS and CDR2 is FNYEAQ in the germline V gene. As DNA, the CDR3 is TGTGCCAGCAGCTTAAGCGCCGACAATGAGCAGTTCTTC. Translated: CASSLSADNEQFF.

This CDR3 reads CASSPPRTANTGELFF. The DNA for the CDR3 is TGTGCCAGCTCACCACCACGGACAGCGAACACCGGGGAGCTGTTTTTT. The chain employs TRBV18 and TRBJ2-2; possible D gene TRBD1, 6 bases. This CDR3 contains 16 residues. The ends were cut back, 0 bases at V and 0 bases at J, with 8 bases in the middle. Germline assignment: CDR1 KGHSH and CDR2 LQKENI.

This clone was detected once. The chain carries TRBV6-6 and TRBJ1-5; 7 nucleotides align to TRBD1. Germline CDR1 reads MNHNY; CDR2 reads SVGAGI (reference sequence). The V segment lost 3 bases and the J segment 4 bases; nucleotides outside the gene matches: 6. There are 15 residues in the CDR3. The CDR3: CASSYEGAVNQPQHF. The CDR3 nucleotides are TGTGCCAGCAGTTATGAGGGGGCAGTAAATCAGCCCCAGCATTTT.

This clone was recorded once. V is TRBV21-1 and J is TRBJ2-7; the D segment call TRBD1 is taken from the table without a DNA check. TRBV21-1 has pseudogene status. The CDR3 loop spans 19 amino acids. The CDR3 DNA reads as TGTGCCAGCAGCAAAGGGGACAGGATGATATGGAGGGCCTCCTACGAGCAGTACTTC. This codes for CASSKGDRMIWRASYEQYF.